Detailed here is one TCR beta chain. Its antigen remains unknown. The source of the sample is a study of CXCR3-negative and CXCR3-positive naive CD8 T cells. General study findings and limits: Memory cells showed distinct TRBV-TRBJ patterns, while the two naive subsets matched.

The libraries of TRB cDNA were prepared using 5' RACE with UMI labels. TCRdb reprocessed the 5' RACE reads and stores each CDR3 protein as one record, lacking DNA. Its clone listing holds about 130,000 distinct CDR3 sequences. The CDR3 is 14 amino acids. The germline V gene has CDR1 SGDLS and CDR2 YYNGEE. The sample comprised naive CXCR3- CD8+ T cells from blood. Noted subset: CD45RO-CCR7+CD27+CD95- naive CD8+ T cells lacking CXCR3 (TNR3-). The chain links TRBV9 to TRBJ2-7; the D gene TCRdb calls, TRBD2, cannot be checked with no DNA. The source is a human donor in good health. Some clones in this sample may be carry-over from other donors' samples. The CDR3 loop is CASSVTSGPYEQYF.